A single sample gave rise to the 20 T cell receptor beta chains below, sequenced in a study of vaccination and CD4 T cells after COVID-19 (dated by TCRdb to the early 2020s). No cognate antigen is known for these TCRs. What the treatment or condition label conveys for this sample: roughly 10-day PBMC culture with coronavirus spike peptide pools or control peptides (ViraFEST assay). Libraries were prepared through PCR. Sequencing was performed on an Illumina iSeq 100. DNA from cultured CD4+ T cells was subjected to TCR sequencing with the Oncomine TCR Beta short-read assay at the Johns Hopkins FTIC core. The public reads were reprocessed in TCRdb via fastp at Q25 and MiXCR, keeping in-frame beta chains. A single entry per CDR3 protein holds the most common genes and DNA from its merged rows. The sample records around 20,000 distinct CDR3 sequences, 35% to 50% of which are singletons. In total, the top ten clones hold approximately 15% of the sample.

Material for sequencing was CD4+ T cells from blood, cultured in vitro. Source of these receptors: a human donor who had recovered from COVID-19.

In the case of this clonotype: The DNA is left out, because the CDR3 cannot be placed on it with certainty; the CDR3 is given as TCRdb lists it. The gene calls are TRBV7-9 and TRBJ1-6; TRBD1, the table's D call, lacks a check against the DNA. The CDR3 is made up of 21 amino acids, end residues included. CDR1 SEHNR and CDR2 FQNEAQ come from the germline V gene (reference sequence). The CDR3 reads CASSFYICSAPGTGPNSPLHF.

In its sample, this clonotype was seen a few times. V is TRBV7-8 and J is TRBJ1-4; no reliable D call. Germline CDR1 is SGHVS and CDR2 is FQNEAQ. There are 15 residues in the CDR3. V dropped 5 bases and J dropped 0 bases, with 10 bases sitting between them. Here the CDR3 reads CASSAGRATNEKLFF. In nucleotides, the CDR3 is TGTGCCAGCAGCGCTGGGAGAGCAACTAATGAAAAACTGTTTTTT.

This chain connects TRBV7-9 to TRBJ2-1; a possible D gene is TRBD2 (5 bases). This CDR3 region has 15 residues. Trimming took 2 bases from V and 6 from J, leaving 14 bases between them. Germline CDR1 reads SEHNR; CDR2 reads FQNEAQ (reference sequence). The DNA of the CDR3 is TGTGCCAGCAGCTTATCCGGGATCACCAGCAATGAGCAGTTCTTC. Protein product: CASSLSGITSNEQFF.

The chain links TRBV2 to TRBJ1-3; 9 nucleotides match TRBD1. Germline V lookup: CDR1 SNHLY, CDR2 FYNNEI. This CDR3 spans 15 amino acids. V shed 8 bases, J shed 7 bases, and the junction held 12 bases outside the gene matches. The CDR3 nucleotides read TGTGCCAGCGGAAGCACCCCCGGACAGGGGAACACCATATATTTT. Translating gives CASGSTPGQGNTIYF. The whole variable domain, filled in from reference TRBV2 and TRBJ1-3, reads EPEVTQTPSHQVTQMGQEVILRCVPISNHLYFYWYRQILGQKVEFLVSFYNNEISEKSEIFDDQFSVERPDGSNFTLKIRSTKLEDSAMYFCASGSTPGQGNTIYFGEGSWLTVV.

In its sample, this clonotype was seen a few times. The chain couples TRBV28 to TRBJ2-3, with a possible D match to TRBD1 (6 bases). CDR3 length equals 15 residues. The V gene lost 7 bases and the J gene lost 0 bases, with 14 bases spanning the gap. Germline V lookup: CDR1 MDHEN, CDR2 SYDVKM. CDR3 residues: CASTRGSSSTDTQYF. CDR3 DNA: TGTGCCAGCACCAGGGGCTCCAGTAGCACAGATACGCAGTATTTT.

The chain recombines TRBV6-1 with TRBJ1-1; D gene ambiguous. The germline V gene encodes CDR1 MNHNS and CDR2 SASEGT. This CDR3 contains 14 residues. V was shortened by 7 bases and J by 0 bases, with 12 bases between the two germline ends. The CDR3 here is CASMLGGLNTEAFF. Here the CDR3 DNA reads TGTGCCAGCATGCTGGGAGGGCTGAACACTGAAGCTTTCTTT.

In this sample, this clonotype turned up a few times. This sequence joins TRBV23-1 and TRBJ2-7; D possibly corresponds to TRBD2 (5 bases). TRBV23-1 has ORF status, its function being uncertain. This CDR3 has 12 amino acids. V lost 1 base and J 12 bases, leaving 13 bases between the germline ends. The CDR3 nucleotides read TGCGCCAGCAGTCAATGGGCCACGGCGGGGTACTTC. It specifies CASSQWATAGYF.

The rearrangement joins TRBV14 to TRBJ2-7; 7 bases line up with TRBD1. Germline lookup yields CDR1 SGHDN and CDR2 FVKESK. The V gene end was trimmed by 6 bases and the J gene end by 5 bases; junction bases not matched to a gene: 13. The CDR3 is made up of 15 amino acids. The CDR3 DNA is TGTGCCAGCAGTAACATTACAGGGGTTACCCACGAGCAGTACTTC. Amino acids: CASSNITGVTHEQYF. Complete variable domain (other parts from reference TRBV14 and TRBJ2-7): EAGVTQFPSHSVIEKGQTVTLRCDPISGHDNLYWYRRVMGKEIKFLLHFVKESKQDESGMPNNRFLAERTGGTYSTLKVQPAELEDSGVYFCASSNITGVTHEQYFGPGTRLTVT.

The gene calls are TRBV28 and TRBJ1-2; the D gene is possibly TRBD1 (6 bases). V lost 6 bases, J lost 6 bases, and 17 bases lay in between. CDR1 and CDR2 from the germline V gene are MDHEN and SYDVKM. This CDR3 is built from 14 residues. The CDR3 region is CASSWRTVSNGYTF. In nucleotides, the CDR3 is TGTGCCAGCAGCTGGCGGACAGTCTCAAATGGCTACACCTTC.

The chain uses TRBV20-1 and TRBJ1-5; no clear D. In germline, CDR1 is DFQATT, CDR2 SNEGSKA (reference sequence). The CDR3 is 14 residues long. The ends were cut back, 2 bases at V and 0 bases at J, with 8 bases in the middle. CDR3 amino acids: CSARNKISNQPQHF. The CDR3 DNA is TGCAGTGCTAGAAACAAGATTAGCAATCAGCCCCAGCATTTT.

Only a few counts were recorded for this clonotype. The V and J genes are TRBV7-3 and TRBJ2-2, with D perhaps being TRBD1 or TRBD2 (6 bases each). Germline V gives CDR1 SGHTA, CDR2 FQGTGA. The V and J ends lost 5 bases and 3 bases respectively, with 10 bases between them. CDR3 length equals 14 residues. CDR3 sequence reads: CASSPRGDTGELFF. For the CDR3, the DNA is TGTGCCAGCAGCCCAAGGGGGGACACCGGGGAGCTGTTTTTT. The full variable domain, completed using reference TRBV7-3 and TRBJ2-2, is GAGVSQTPSNKVTEKGKYVELRCDPISGHTALYWYRQSLGQGPEFLIYFQGTGAADDSGLPNDRFFAVRPEGSVSTLKIQRTERGDSAVYLCASSPRGDTGELFFGEGSRLTVL.

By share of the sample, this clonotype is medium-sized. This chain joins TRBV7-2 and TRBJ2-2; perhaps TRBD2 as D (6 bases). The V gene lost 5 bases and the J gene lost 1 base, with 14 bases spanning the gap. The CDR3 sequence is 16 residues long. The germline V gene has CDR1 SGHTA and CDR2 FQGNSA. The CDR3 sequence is CASSLRRGLNTGELFF. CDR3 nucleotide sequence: TGTGCCAGCAGCCTACGGCGGGGCTTGAACACCGGGGAGCTGTTTTTT.

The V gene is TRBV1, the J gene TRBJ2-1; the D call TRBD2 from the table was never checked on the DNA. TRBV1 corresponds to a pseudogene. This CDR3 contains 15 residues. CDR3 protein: CTSSQGRDWRNEQFF. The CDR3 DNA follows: TGCACCAGCAGCCAAGGCCGGGACTGGAGAAATGAGCAGTTCTTC.

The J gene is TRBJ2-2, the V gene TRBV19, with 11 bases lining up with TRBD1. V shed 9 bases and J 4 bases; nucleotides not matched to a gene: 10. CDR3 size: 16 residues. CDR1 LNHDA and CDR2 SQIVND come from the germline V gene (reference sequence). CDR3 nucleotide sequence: TGTGCCAGCTCCAGGACAGGGGGCGCTGGCACCGGGGAGCTGTTTTTT. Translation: CASSRTGGAGTGELFF.

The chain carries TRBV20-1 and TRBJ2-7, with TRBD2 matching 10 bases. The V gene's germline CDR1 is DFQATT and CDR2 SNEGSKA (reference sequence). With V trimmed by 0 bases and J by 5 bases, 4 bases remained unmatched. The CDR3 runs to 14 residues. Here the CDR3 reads CSARDERGGHEQYF. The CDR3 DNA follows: TGCAGTGCTAGAGATGAGCGGGGGGGCCACGAGCAGTACTTC.

This CDR3 is CASSFRDRGFAGELFF. DNA for the CDR3: TGTGCCAGCAGTTTCCGGGACAGGGGGTTTGCCGGGGAGCTGTTTTTT. The chain is built from TRBV2 and TRBJ2-2, with TRBD1 matching 11 bases. The V gene's germline CDR1 is SNHLY and CDR2 FYNNEI. The CDR3 length is 16 residues. J was trimmed by 6 bases and V by 5 bases; bases with no gene match: 8.

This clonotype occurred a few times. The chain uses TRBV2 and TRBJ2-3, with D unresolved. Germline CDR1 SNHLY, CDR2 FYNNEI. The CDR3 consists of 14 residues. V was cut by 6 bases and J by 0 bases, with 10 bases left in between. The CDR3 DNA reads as TGTGCCAGCAGGGAGAACTGGAGCACAGATACGCAGTATTTT. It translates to CASRENWSTDTQYF.

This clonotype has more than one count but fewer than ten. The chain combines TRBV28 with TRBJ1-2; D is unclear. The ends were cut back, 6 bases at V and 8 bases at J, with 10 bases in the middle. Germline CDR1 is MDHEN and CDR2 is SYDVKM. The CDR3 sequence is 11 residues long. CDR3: CASSPNRGYTF. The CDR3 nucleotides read TGTGCCAGCAGCCCTAACCGGGGCTACACCTTC.

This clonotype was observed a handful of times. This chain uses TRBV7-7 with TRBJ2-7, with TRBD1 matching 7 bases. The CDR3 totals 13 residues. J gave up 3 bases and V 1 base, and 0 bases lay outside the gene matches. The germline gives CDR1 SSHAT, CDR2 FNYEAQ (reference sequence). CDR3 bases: TGTGCCAGCAGCTTAGACAGGGGCTACGAGCAGTACTTC. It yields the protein CASSLDRGYEQYF.

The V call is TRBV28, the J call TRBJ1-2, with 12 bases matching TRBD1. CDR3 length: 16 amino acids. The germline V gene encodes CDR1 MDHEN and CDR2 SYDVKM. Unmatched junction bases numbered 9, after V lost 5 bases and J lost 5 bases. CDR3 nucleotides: TGTGCCAGCAGTACCTACGGGGGACAGGGGGCGTATGGCTACACCTTC. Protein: CASSTYGGQGAYGYTF.